Following are 32 T cell receptor beta chains from one sample sequenced in a study of CD8+ T cells in alopecia areata. Sequencing used cDNA as its template, made by extracting RNA and reverse transcribing it. Sequenced by immunoSEQ multiplex PCR; TCRdb stores in-frame clones only, minus some. The sample carries more than 95,000 clones, more than 35% recorded once. Sequencing used CD4+ T cells sorted from blood. The receptors derive from a human donor with alopecia areata.

J is TRBJ2-7 and V is TRBV7-2; the D gene is possibly TRBD2 (5 bases). Per germline, CDR1 SGHTA and CDR2 FQGNSA. V was pared by 0 bases and J by 0 bases, with 9 bases between. CDR3 length: 15 amino acids. The CDR3 bases are TGTGCCAGCAGCTTAGCCGGGGAATTCTCCTACGAGCAGTACTTC. It translates to CASSLAGEFSYEQYF.

The chain is built from TRBV20-1 and TRBJ2-7; D gene ambiguous. V was clipped by 3 bases and J by 8 bases, with 11 bases between them. The CDR3 runs 11 residues. The germline V gene has CDR1 DFQATT and CDR2 SNEGSKA (reference sequence). This CDR3 reads CSASKSQKQYF. In DNA, the CDR3 is TGCAGTGCTAGTAAAAGTCAGAAGCAGTACTTC.

The rearrangement uses TRBV11-2 and TRBJ2-7; D may be TRBD1 or TRBD2 (5 bases each). Trimming removed 1 base at V and 1 base at J, with 11 bases between. CDR3 size: 15 residues. Germline loops: CDR1 SGHAT, CDR2 FQNNGV. CDR3 sequence: CASSLVRGPSYEQYF. The CDR3, as DNA: TGTGCCAGCAGCTTAGTCCGGGGACCTTCCTACGAGCAGTACTTC.

The V and J genes are TRBV4-3 and TRBJ2-1, with D tentatively TRBD2 (5 bases). CDR3 length equals 15 residues. Germline-derived CDR1 and CDR2 are LGHNA and YSLEER. V gave up 0 bases and J gave up 6 bases, with 12 bases separating them. CDR3 DNA sequence: TGCGCCAGCAGCCAAGAGGGGAGCGGATCCAATGAGCAGTTCTTC. Translated: CASSQEGSGSNEQFF.

In this sample, this clone turned up a few times. The chain links TRBV29-1 to TRBJ2-3; TRBD1 aligns across 9 bases. The trim removed 7 bases at V and 4 bases at J, leaving 6 bases unmatched. The V gene's germline CDR1 is SQVTM and CDR2 ANQGSEA. This CDR3 has 13 residues. The DNA for the CDR3 is TGCAGCGCTGGGGACAGGGATCCAGATACGCAGTATTTT. This codes for CSAGDRDPDTQYF.

V is TRBV5-1 and J is TRBJ2-1, with TRBD2 identical over 7 bases. CDR3 length: 13 amino acids. Trimming cost V 6 bases and J 5 bases; bases outside gene matches: 5. Per germline, CDR1 SGHRS and CDR2 YFSETQ. The CDR3 loop reads CASKPLADNEQFF. DNA for the CDR3: TGCGCCAGCAAACCTCTAGCGGACAATGAGCAGTTCTTC.

This rearrangement joins TRBV20-1 to TRBJ2-7, with D perhaps TRBD2 (5 bases). The germline V gene encodes CDR1 DFQATT and CDR2 SNEGSKA (reference sequence). V lost 8 bases and J lost 5, with 13 bases in between. CDR3 length: 11 residues. CDR3 bases: TGCAGTTCCAGAGCGGTAGACGAGCAGTACTTC. This gives the protein CSSRAVDEQYF.

This clone was seen once. V is TRBV7-2 and J is TRBJ1-6, with 9 bases fitting TRBD1. Germline assignment: CDR1 SGHTA and CDR2 FQGNSA. This CDR3 contains 15 residues. J gave up 10 bases and V 5 bases, and 9 bases lay outside the gene matches. CDR3 residues: CASSQRQGDTSPLHF. CDR3 DNA: TGTGCCAGCAGCCAGCGACAGGGGGATACCTCACCCCTCCACTTT.

The chain employs TRBV4-1 and TRBJ2-3; the match to TRBD2 covers 10 bases. J gave up 1 base and V 1 base, and 20 bases lay outside the gene matches. CDR3 length: 22 residues. Per germline, CDR1 MGHRA and CDR2 YSYEKL. For the CDR3, the DNA is TGCGCCAGCAGCCAAGTGGTCGGCCGAAGGAGAGCGGGAGGGTCCGGCACAGATACGCAGTATTTT. It is translated as CASSQVVGRRRAGGSGTDTQYF.

This clone was counted a few times. The chain couples TRBV6-5 to TRBJ2-4; no clear D gene. The V and J ends lost 6 bases and 8 bases respectively, with 8 bases between them. The V gene's germline CDR1 is MNHEY and CDR2 SVGAGI. The CDR3 has 11 amino acids. The CDR3 DNA reads TGTGCCAGCAGCGATTTCTACATTCAGTACTTC. This gives the protein CASSDFYIQYF.

The chain employs TRBV29-1 and TRBJ2-1; 12 bases align to TRBD2. Germline V CDR1 and CDR2: SQVTM, ANQGSEA. The CDR3 runs 14 residues. With V trimmed by 6 bases and J by 7 bases, 7 bases remained unmatched. CDR3 amino acids: CSVWTSGTGNEQFF. DNA of the CDR3: TGCAGCGTCTGGACTAGCGGGACCGGTAATGAGCAGTTCTTC.

The CDR3 here is CSVVFPAPNEKLFF. The CDR3 nucleotides read TGCAGCGTTGTGTTTCCAGCGCCGAATGAAAAACTGTTTTTT. V gene TRBV29-1 combines with J gene TRBJ1-4; no clear D gene. V was trimmed by 4 bases and J by 5 bases, leaving 14 bases between them. Per germline, CDR1 SQVTM and CDR2 ANQGSEA. The CDR3 covers 14 residues. Full variable domain (rest looked up from reference TRBV29-1 and TRBJ1-4): SAVISQKPSRDICQRGTSLTIQCQVDSQVTMMFWYRQQPGQSLTLIATANQGSEATYESGFVIDKFPISRPNLTFSTLTVSNMSPEDSSIYLCSVVFPAPNEKLFFGSGTQLSVL.

This clone has only a few counts. The chain links TRBV18 to TRBJ2-7, with TRBD2 identical over 10 bases. CDR1 is KGHSH, CDR2 LQKENI, per germline. V shed 5 bases and J 4 bases; nucleotides not matched to a gene: 8. The CDR3 is 15 amino acids. CDR3 amino acids: CASSRTSGTLYEQYF. The CDR3 DNA is TGTGCCAGCTCAAGAACTAGCGGGACTCTATACGAGCAGTACTTC.

This clone was seen only a few times. This sequence joins TRBV28 and TRBJ2-1; a possible D gene is TRBD2 (5 bases). Germline-derived CDR1 and CDR2 are MDHEN and SYDVKM. The CDR3 is made up of 17 amino acids. V shed 3 bases and J shed 6 bases, with 21 bases lying between them. The CDR3 sequence: CASSFRLWQSRGNEQFF. CDR3 nucleotides: TGTGCCAGCAGTTTTCGTCTCTGGCAGAGCCGGGGCAATGAGCAGTTCTTC.

The J gene is TRBJ2-7, the V gene TRBV7-9, with 9 bases identical to TRBD1. Germline V gene sequence: CDR1 SEHNR, CDR2 FQNEAQ (reference sequence). This CDR3 is 15 amino acids long. V lost 5 bases to trimming and J lost 4 bases; unmatched junction nucleotides: 9. CDR3 DNA sequence: TGTGCCAGCAGCCGTACAGGGGGCGTTGGGTACGAGCAGTACTTC. It yields the protein CASSRTGGVGYEQYF.

V gene TRBV27 combines with J gene TRBJ2-1, with no clear D. V was clipped by 2 bases and J by 9 bases, with 5 bases between them. Germline assignment: CDR1 MNHEY and CDR2 SMNVEV (reference sequence). The CDR3 spans 11 residues. In nucleotides, the CDR3 is TGTGCCAGCAGTTTACTAGGTGAGCAGTTCTTC. This encodes CASSLLGEQFF.

This clone was seen a handful of times. J is TRBJ2-5 and V is TRBV30, with 7 positions matching TRBD1. The V gene's germline CDR1 is GTSNPN and CDR2 SVGIG (reference sequence). This CDR3 region has 14 residues. The V and J ends lost 4 bases and 6 bases, in that order; junction bases with no gene match: 11. The CDR3 region has the DNA TGTGCCTGGAACCGGGGCGAGGGGGCGAAGACCCAGTACTTC. Translated: CAWNRGEGAKTQYF.

The J gene is TRBJ2-1, the V gene TRBV6-5, with D unclear. Germline-derived CDR1 and CDR2 are MNHEY and SVGAGI. This CDR3 region has 13 residues. The V and J ends lost 2 bases and 6 bases respectively, with 8 bases between them. The CDR3 DNA is TGTGCCAGCAGTTACATCCCTTCCAATGAGCAGTTCTTC. Its translation: CASSYIPSNEQFF.

This chain uses TRBV9 with TRBJ2-7, with a weak D call TRBD2 (6 bases). Trimming took 3 bases from V and 3 from J, leaving 16 bases between them. Germline CDR1 and CDR2: SGDLS and YYNGEE. The CDR3 length is 15 residues. The CDR3 DNA is TGTGCCAGCAGCGGAGGTTTGTTAGCGGACTACGAGCAGTACTTC. This codes for CASSGGLLADYEQYF. Filled out from reference TRBV9 and TRBJ2-7, the complete variable domain reads DSGVTQTPKHLITATGQRVTLRCSPRSGDLSVYWYQQSLDQGLQFLIQYYNGEERAKGNILERFSAQQFPDLHSELNLSSLELGDSALYFCASSGGLLADYEQYFGPGTRLTVT.

The chain couples TRBV4-3 to TRBJ1-5; 10 positions agree with TRBD1. V lost 4 bases to trimming and J lost 4 bases; unmatched junction nucleotides: 4. From germline, CDR1 is LGHNA and CDR2 YSLEER. This CDR3 spans 15 amino acids. The DNA for the CDR3 is TGCGCCAGCAGCCGTAGACAGGGGGCTAATCAGCCCCAGCATTTT. This encodes CASSRRQGANQPQHF.

The chain uses TRBV5-1 and TRBJ1-2, with 8 bases aligning to TRBD1. The CDR3 consists of 13 residues. V lost 0 bases to trimming and J lost 7 bases; unmatched junction nucleotides: 2. Germline assignment: CDR1 SGHRS and CDR2 YFSETQ. The CDR3 DNA follows: TGCGCCAGCAGCTTGGTGGGGACAGGTGGCTACACCTTC. It is translated as CASSLVGTGGYTF.

The chain employs TRBV30 and TRBJ1-5; D not resolved. V was pared by 0 bases and J by 0 bases, with 3 bases between. CDR1 GTSNPN and CDR2 SVGIG come from the germline V gene (reference sequence). CDR3 size: 13 residues. The CDR3 DNA is TGTGCCTGGAGTGTCCGTAGCAATCAGCCCCAGCATTTT. Its translation: CAWSVRSNQPQHF.

The chain carries TRBV5-1 and TRBJ1-5; D unresolved. V was shortened by 0 bases and J by 5 bases, with 12 bases between the two germline ends. The V gene's germline CDR1 is SGHRS and CDR2 YFSETQ. The CDR3 consists of 15 residues. The CDR3 nucleotides read TGCGCCAGCAGCTTGGTTGCCGGGGAGGATCAGCCCCAGCATTTT. The encoded protein is CASSLVAGEDQPQHF.

This clone was counted between two and nine times. CDR3 loop: CASSQAADTQYF. CDR3 nucleotides: TGTGCCAGCAGCCAGGCGGCAGATACGCAGTATTTT. The chain couples TRBV7-2 to TRBJ2-3; D gene uncertain. Trimming shortened V by 5 bases and J by 4 bases, and 7 bases separated the two germline ends. Germline V gene lookup returns CDR1 SGHTA and CDR2 FQGNSA. CDR3 length: 12 amino acids.

The rearrangement links TRBV7-2 to TRBJ2-5; D not resolved. The CDR3 is 12 amino acids. Germline V gene sequence: CDR1 SGHTA, CDR2 FQGNSA. V was cut by 2 bases and J by 5 bases, with 6 bases left in between. Here the CDR3 DNA reads TGTACCAGCAGCTTATTCGGTGAGACCCAGTACTTC. Translated: CTSSLFGETQYF.

This clone was seen only a few times. V and J are TRBV19 and TRBJ2-2; D unclear. This CDR3 is built from 14 residues. Germline CDR1 is LNHDA and CDR2 is SQIVND (reference sequence). Trimming removed 3 bases at V and 1 base at J, with 6 bases between. The CDR3 coding sequence is TGTGCCAGTAGTATCCCGGGGAACACCGGGGAGCTGTTTTTT. Residues: CASSIPGNTGELFF.

This clone has only a few counts. The chain carries TRBV29-1 and TRBJ2-3, with D possibly TRBD2 on 5 matching bases. Germline assignment: CDR1 SQVTM and CDR2 ANQGSEA. V lost 4 bases and J 1 base, leaving 12 bases between the germline ends. CDR3 size: 14 residues. The DNA for the CDR3 is TGCAGCGTTGGAGGGAAGGTCGGCACAGATACGCAGTATTTT. This sequence encodes CSVGGKVGTDTQYF.

This clone was seen only once. The chain links TRBV4-2 to TRBJ1-3; D not certain. Germline V gives CDR1 LGHNA, CDR2 YNFKEQ. With 1 base removed from V and 3 bases from J, the gap between germline ends came to 13 bases. The CDR3 spans 16 residues. This CDR3 reads CASSQANPALGNTIYF. CDR3 nucleotides: TGTGCCAGCAGCCAAGCCAACCCAGCTCTTGGAAACACCATATATTTT.

The V and J genes are TRBV6-5 and TRBJ1-6; D possibly corresponds to TRBD1 (5 bases). CDR3 size: 13 residues. V was shortened by 2 bases and J by 10 bases, with 9 bases between the two germline ends. Per germline, CDR1 MNHEY and CDR2 SVGAGI. CDR3 nucleotide sequence: TGTGCCAGCAGTTACAGGGGTGGGTCACCCCTCCACTTT. Residues: CASSYRGGSPLHF.

This rearrangement joins TRBV18 to TRBJ2-1; the D gene is possibly TRBD1 (5 bases). Trimming cost V 2 bases and J 7 bases, with 12 bases left between them. The germline V gene encodes CDR1 KGHSH and CDR2 LQKENI. This CDR3 has 14 amino acids. The DNA of the CDR3 is TGTGCCAGCTCACCATTCGTAGGGGTTAATGAGCAGTTCTTC. It encodes CASSPFVGVNEQFF.

The chain carries TRBV30 and TRBJ2-7; D is unresolved. Trimming removed 0 bases at V and 5 bases at J, with 5 bases between. CDR1 and CDR2 (germline): GTSNPN, SVGIG (reference sequence). The CDR3 length is 11 residues. The CDR3 region has the DNA TGTGCCTGGAGTGTGAAGCACGAGCAGTACTTC. Translating it yields CAWSVKHEQYF.

The chain is built from TRBV4-3 and TRBJ2-7, with unresolved D. With 1 base removed from V and 0 bases from J, the gap between germline ends came to 7 bases. CDR1 is LGHNA and CDR2 is YSLEER in the germline V gene. The CDR3 is 14 amino acids. The CDR3 DNA is TGCGCCAGCAGCCAAGCGCTGGGCTCCTACGAGCAGTACTTC. Translating gives CASSQALGSYEQYF.